The clone carrying this T cell receptor beta chain was observed a handful of times. These data belong to a study of OX40 agonist ivuxolimab in advanced cancers. The method was immunoSEQ multiplex PCR; TCRdb's version includes in-frame clones alone and lacks a portion of them. The sample yields about 66,000 clones, 80% to 90% seen once. Baseline, cycle 4 day 1, and cycle 7 day 1 were the blood sampling points. CDR1 and CDR2 (germline): WNHNN, SYGVQD (reference sequence). With 3 bases removed from V and 7 bases from J, the gap between germline ends came to 9 bases. The length of the CDR3 is 12 residues.

The rearrangement joins TRBV10-1 to TRBJ1-1, with D tentatively TRBD1 (5 bases). The clonotype comes from an adult with an advanced solid tumor such as melanoma, head and neck, liver or kidney cancer. The specimen comprised CD4+ or CD8+ T cells sorted from blood, sampled in a trial of the OX40 agonist ivuxolimab. The CDR3 here is CASSEGDGEAFF. CDR3 nucleotides: TGCGCCAGCAGTGAAGGGGACGGTGAAGCTTTCTTT.